This TCR beta chain was recovered during a study of T cells after yellow fever vaccination. Study-wide results and limits: Reappearing after the booster were most of the clones from primary vaccination (almost 97% CD4, 88% CD8).

V lost 5 bases and J lost 8; bases outside the gene matches: 14. This CDR3 comprises 16 residues. Per germline, CDR1 SGHTA and CDR2 FQGTGA. Each CDR3 protein gets one entry after TCRdb re-called the 5' RACE reads with MiXCR. This sample has under 500,000 distinct CDR3 sequences, with about 17% found just once. In its sample, this clonotype was seen a few times. Its antigen is currently unknown. This clonotype originated in a man between 18 and 29 years old who received the YFV17D yellow fever vaccine. V is TRBV7-3 and J is TRBJ2-3; 9 nucleotides align to TRBD2. The sample here was PBMCs, taken before the yellow fever booster vaccination. CDR3: CASSPGSAGGRGTQYF. The CDR3 DNA is TGTGCCAGCAGCCCGGGCTCGGCGGGGGGGAGGGGTACGCAGTATTTT.